What follows describes a single T cell receptor beta chain. This sample was included in a study of blood T cell repertoires in COVID-19. Study as a whole: Italy, Spain and the United States were the sources of the convalescent and acute COVID-19 samples. Sources were T cells, B-cell-depleted T cells, or PBMCs; the material itself was cDNA or gDNA.

Per the authors' pipeline: Reference gene primer amplification in the assay estimated nucleated cell counts. This table comes from immunoSEQ multiplex PCR, and its TCRdb copy is limited to in-frame clones, with some not included. The D gene and trimming were derived from the DNA, and the V and J assignments and clone size from that table. The sample shows 380,000 or so clones, approximately 88% of them seen only once. Germline lookup yields CDR1 SGDLS and CDR2 YYNGEE. The V and J ends lost 4 bases and 2 bases, in that order; junction bases with no gene match: 8. The CDR3 has 17 amino acids. The TCR comes from a man aged 40-49 years with acute or convalescent COVID-19. Sequenced input: peripheral blood. V usage is TRBV9 and J usage is TRBJ2-6; 8 bases fit TRBD1. The DNA for the CDR3 is TGTGCCAGCAGCCCCACACAGGGGGTCGCTGGGGCCAACGTCCTGACTTTC. It encodes CASSPTQGVAGANVLTF.